The clone carrying this TCR beta chain came up a few times. Trimming at V came to 2 bases and at J to 2 bases, leaving 8 bases not matched to a gene. The CDR3 has 17 amino acids. Per germline, CDR1 MNHEY and CDR2 SMNVEV (reference sequence). This specimen comes from a study of beta chain features in type 1 diabetes. Across the whole study: Healthy donors, compared against patients, showed similar age, gender and cell yields. Cells sorted and examined across all samples totaled approximately 110 million.

Every bit of the isolated RNA underwent reverse transcription, so sequencing read expressed TCRB transcripts. The protocol was immunoSEQ multiplex PCR, while the TCRdb copy is restricted to in-frame clones and leaves out a portion. The sample contains around 250,000 clones, about 26% of which appear only once. The source material was central memory CD4+ T cells from blood. The gene calls are TRBV27 and TRBJ2-1, with 8 positions matching TRBD2. This clonotype was obtained from a man aged 30-40 years in good health. The CDR3 bases are TGTGCCAGCAGTTTACGGCTTTTAGCGGGAACCTACAATGAGCAGTTCTTC. Its protein is CASSLRLLAGTYNEQFF.